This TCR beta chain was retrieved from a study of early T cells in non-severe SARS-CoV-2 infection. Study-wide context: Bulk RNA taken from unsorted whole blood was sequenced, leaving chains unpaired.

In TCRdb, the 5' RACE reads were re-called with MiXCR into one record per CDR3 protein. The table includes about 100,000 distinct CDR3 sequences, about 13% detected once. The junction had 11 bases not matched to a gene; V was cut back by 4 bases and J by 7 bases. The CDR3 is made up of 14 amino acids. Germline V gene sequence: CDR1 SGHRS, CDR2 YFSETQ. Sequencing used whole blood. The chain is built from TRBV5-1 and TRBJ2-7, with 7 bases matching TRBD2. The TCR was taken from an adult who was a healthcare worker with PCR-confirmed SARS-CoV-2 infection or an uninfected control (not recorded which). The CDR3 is CASSTASGPGEQYF. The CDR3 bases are TGCGCCAGCAGCACCGCTAGCGGACCCGGAGAGCAGTACTTC.